Described below is a single T cell receptor beta chain sequence and its context. As yet, its antigen is unknown. V dropped 0 bases and J dropped 0 bases, with 4 bases sitting between them. The CDR3 is 14 amino acids. CDR1 and CDR2 from the germline V gene are SGHRS and YFSETQ. The PCR used 60 Vbeta and 13 Jbeta primers. Using immunoSEQ multiplex PCR, the repertoire was profiled, and TCRdb retains in-frame clones only, with some absent. The sample yields about 86,000 clones, about 74% seen once. The data derive from a study of cytomegalovirus exposure and HLA in healthy donors. The study, taken as a whole, reports: For TCR beta chains, V- and J-gene trimming was later linked to a missense DCLRE1C variant. A previous analysis found most TCR beta V segments productive roughly 87% or roughly 30% of the time.

Sequencing was performed on PBMCs. This chain links TRBV5-1 with TRBJ2-1; D call uncertain. This receptor was obtained from a woman between 45 and 60 years old in good health and CMV-seropositive. CDR3 in DNA: TGCGCCAGCAGCTTGGACGGCTCCTACAATGAGCAGTTCTTC. Translated, it gives CASSLDGSYNEQFF.